This T cell receptor beta chain was recovered during a study of T cell responses to AZD1222 COVID-19 vaccine. As for the study in general: Pooled together were second doses at about 4 or about 12 weeks.

The V gene lost 1 base and the J gene lost 6 bases, with 5 bases spanning the gap. The CDR3 runs 12 residues. Concerning this clone itself: Its antigen is undetermined.

TCRdb's table, derived via immunoSEQ multiplex PCR, lists solely in-frame clones and lacks some. The table lists approximately 100,000 clones, 85% to 90% of them singletons, with 2.5% to 4% in the top ten. Findings and limits, study-wide: Among the donors, most were white British and more were female, and clonal diversity was possibly underestimated. Just five or six AZD1222 recipients were seropositive at baseline. Following two doses of AZD1222, Spike-specific TCR breadth and depth rose.

The source is an adult in good health. This material consisted of peripheral blood, taken on day 0 of AZD1222 vaccination. The chain links TRBV12-3 or TRBV12-4 to TRBJ2-3, with D unclear. The CDR3 region has the DNA TGTGCCAGCAGTTTAGTCCAGGATACGCAGTATTTT. Its translation is CASSLVQDTQYF.